Presented here are 15 T cell receptor beta chains from one specimen sequenced in a study of blood T cell repertoires in COVID-19. Assay used: immunoSEQ multiplex PCR; TCRdb lists only in-frame clones, some missing. This sample has about 74,000 clones, with roughly nine tenths found just once. The sequenced material came from peripheral blood. The receptors come from a human donor in a cohort sampled during active COVID-19.

This chain uses TRBV7-2 with TRBJ2-7, with 10 bases matching TRBD2. V was clipped by 3 bases and J by 5 bases; unmatched bases: 7. Germline lookup yields CDR1 SGHTA and CDR2 FQGNSA. The CDR3 runs to 15 residues. The CDR3 DNA reads TGTGCCAGCAGCTTCCTAGCGGGAGAGTTCCACGAGCAGTACTTC. Its protein is CASSFLAGEFHEQYF.

The CDR3 bases are TGTGCCAGCAGCCCGGGACAGCTCTCGTATAATTCACCCCTCCACTTT. This sequence encodes CASSPGQLSYNSPLHF. The chain has TRBV7-9 and TRBJ1-6; TRBD1 aligns across 7 bases. Looked up from germline, CDR1 is SEHNR and CDR2 is FQNEAQ (reference sequence). V was pared by 5 bases and J by 4 bases, with 8 bases of the junction left unmatched. The CDR3 extends over 16 amino acids.

The genes are TRBV9 and TRBJ2-3; TRBD2 agrees at 9 bases. Germline CDR1 is SGDLS and CDR2 is YYNGEE. V shed 0 bases, J shed 2 bases, and the junction held 4 bases outside the gene matches. The CDR3 has 16 residues. CDR3 DNA: TGTGCCAGCAGCGTAGGGGCGGGAGGGATCACAGATACGCAGTATTTT. Translated, it gives CASSVGAGGITDTQYF.

The rearrangement links TRBV7-8 to TRBJ2-3; TRBD1 matches at 8 bases. This CDR3 is 16 amino acids long. J was trimmed by 9 bases and V by 4 bases; bases with no gene match: 15. Per germline, CDR1 SGHVS and CDR2 FQNEAQ. In DNA, the CDR3 is TGTGCCAGCAGCTGGGGACAGGACCCTTCCCCTACCACGCAGTATTTT. This encodes CASSWGQDPSPTTQYF.

The genes are TRBV20-1 and TRBJ2-1, with 10 nucleotides matching TRBD2. V was clipped by 3 bases and J by 4 bases; unmatched bases: 6. The CDR3 length is 15 residues. Germline CDR1 is DFQATT and CDR2 is SNEGSKA (reference sequence). The DNA of the CDR3 is TGCAGTGCTAGTCTAGCGGGAGTACTTTACAATGAGCAGTTCTTC. As protein: CSASLAGVLYNEQFF.

DNA of the CDR3: TGTGCCAGCAGCCGGGGACAGGGGGAACATGGCTACACCTTC. Protein: CASSRGQGEHGYTF. V is TRBV3-1 (or the pseudogene TRBV3-2) and J is TRBJ1-2, with 11 nucleotides matching TRBD1. This CDR3 is 14 amino acids long. Germline assignment: CDR1 LGHDT and CDR2 YNNKEL (reference sequence). J gave up 6 bases and V 4 bases, and 4 bases lay outside the gene matches.

J is TRBJ2-7 and V is TRBV4-2, with TRBD2 matching over 8 bases. This CDR3 spans 16 amino acids. The V segment lost 1 base and the J segment 2 bases; nucleotides outside the gene matches: 7. Germline V gives CDR1 LGHNA, CDR2 YNFKEQ. CDR3 loop: CASSQVGLAYTYEQYF. DNA for the CDR3: TGTGCCAGCAGCCAAGTCGGACTAGCATACACCTACGAGCAGTACTTC.

This clone has only a few counts. In DNA, the CDR3 is TGTGCCAGCAGCGCCTCGACAGGTCCAGATACGCAGTATTTT. It yields the protein CASSASTGPDTQYF. The rearrangement joins TRBV9 to TRBJ2-3; D perhaps matches TRBD1 (6 bases). V was shortened by 3 bases and J by 4 bases, with 12 bases between the two germline ends. Per the germline V gene, CDR1 is SGDLS and CDR2 is YYNGEE. This CDR3 has 14 amino acids.

The CDR3 loop reads CAIRSGFGVDTQYF. The DNA for the CDR3 is TGTGCCATCAGAAGCGGGTTTGGTGTGGATACGCAGTATTTT. The V gene is TRBV10-3, the J gene TRBJ2-3, with D perhaps matching TRBD2 (6 bases). V shed 6 bases and J shed 6 bases, with 16 bases lying between them. The CDR3 length is 14 residues. Germline loops: CDR1 ENHRY, CDR2 SYGVKD.

The rearrangement links TRBV13 to TRBJ2-3; 12 nucleotides line up with TRBD2. Germline V gives CDR1 PRHDT, CDR2 FYEKMQ (reference sequence). The CDR3 runs 16 residues. V lost 8 bases, J lost 0 bases, and 6 bases stayed unmatched. The CDR3 region has the DNA TGTGCCAGCTTCCGGACTAGCGGGATTAGCACAGATACGCAGTATTTT. Protein: CASFRTSGISTDTQYF.

V is TRBV7-2 and J is TRBJ1-3, with 7 positions matching TRBD1. Trimming cost V 5 bases and J 2 bases; bases outside gene matches: 6. Germline loops: CDR1 SGHTA, CDR2 FQGNSA. CDR3 length: 15 residues. The DNA of the CDR3 is TGTGCCAGCAGCCCCCGACAGGGCCCTGGAAACACCATATATTTT. Protein: CASSPRQGPGNTIYF.

This clone was found once. The genes are TRBV7-3 and TRBJ2-2; 7 bases match TRBD1. With V trimmed by 5 bases and J by 6 bases, 3 bases remained unmatched. The CDR3 is 13 amino acids. The germline V gene has CDR1 SGHTA and CDR2 FQGTGA. This CDR3 is CASSPQGSGELFF. CDR3 DNA: TGTGCCAGCAGCCCACAGGGGTCCGGGGAGCTGTTTTTT.

The chain is built from TRBV30 and TRBJ1-6, with TRBD1 identical over 10 bases. Germline values: CDR1 GTSNPN, CDR2 SVGIG (reference sequence). CDR3 size: 13 residues. This CDR3 is CAGTGAYNSPLHF. The CDR3, as DNA: TGTGCAGGGACAGGGGCCTATAATTCACCCCTCCACTTT.

The chain joins TRBV4-1 to TRBJ2-3; D is ambiguous. This CDR3 is built from 14 residues. The germline V and J ends were trimmed by 0 bases and 6 bases, with 10 bases remaining between them. Looked up from germline, CDR1 is MGHRA and CDR2 is YSYEKL. Here the CDR3 reads CASSQESQMDTQYF. CDR3 nucleotide sequence: TGCGCCAGCAGCCAAGAATCCCAAATGGATACGCAGTATTTT.

This clone is labeled large. The J gene is TRBJ2-7, the V gene TRBV7-3; no clear D. The CDR3 is 16 residues long. CDR1 SGHTA and CDR2 FQGTGA come from the germline V gene. V lost 2 bases and J lost 0, with 14 bases in between. This chain's CDR3 is CASSLFGQLVSYEQYF. The CDR3 nucleotides read TGTGCCAGCAGCTTATTTGGGCAACTTGTCTCCTACGAGCAGTACTTC.